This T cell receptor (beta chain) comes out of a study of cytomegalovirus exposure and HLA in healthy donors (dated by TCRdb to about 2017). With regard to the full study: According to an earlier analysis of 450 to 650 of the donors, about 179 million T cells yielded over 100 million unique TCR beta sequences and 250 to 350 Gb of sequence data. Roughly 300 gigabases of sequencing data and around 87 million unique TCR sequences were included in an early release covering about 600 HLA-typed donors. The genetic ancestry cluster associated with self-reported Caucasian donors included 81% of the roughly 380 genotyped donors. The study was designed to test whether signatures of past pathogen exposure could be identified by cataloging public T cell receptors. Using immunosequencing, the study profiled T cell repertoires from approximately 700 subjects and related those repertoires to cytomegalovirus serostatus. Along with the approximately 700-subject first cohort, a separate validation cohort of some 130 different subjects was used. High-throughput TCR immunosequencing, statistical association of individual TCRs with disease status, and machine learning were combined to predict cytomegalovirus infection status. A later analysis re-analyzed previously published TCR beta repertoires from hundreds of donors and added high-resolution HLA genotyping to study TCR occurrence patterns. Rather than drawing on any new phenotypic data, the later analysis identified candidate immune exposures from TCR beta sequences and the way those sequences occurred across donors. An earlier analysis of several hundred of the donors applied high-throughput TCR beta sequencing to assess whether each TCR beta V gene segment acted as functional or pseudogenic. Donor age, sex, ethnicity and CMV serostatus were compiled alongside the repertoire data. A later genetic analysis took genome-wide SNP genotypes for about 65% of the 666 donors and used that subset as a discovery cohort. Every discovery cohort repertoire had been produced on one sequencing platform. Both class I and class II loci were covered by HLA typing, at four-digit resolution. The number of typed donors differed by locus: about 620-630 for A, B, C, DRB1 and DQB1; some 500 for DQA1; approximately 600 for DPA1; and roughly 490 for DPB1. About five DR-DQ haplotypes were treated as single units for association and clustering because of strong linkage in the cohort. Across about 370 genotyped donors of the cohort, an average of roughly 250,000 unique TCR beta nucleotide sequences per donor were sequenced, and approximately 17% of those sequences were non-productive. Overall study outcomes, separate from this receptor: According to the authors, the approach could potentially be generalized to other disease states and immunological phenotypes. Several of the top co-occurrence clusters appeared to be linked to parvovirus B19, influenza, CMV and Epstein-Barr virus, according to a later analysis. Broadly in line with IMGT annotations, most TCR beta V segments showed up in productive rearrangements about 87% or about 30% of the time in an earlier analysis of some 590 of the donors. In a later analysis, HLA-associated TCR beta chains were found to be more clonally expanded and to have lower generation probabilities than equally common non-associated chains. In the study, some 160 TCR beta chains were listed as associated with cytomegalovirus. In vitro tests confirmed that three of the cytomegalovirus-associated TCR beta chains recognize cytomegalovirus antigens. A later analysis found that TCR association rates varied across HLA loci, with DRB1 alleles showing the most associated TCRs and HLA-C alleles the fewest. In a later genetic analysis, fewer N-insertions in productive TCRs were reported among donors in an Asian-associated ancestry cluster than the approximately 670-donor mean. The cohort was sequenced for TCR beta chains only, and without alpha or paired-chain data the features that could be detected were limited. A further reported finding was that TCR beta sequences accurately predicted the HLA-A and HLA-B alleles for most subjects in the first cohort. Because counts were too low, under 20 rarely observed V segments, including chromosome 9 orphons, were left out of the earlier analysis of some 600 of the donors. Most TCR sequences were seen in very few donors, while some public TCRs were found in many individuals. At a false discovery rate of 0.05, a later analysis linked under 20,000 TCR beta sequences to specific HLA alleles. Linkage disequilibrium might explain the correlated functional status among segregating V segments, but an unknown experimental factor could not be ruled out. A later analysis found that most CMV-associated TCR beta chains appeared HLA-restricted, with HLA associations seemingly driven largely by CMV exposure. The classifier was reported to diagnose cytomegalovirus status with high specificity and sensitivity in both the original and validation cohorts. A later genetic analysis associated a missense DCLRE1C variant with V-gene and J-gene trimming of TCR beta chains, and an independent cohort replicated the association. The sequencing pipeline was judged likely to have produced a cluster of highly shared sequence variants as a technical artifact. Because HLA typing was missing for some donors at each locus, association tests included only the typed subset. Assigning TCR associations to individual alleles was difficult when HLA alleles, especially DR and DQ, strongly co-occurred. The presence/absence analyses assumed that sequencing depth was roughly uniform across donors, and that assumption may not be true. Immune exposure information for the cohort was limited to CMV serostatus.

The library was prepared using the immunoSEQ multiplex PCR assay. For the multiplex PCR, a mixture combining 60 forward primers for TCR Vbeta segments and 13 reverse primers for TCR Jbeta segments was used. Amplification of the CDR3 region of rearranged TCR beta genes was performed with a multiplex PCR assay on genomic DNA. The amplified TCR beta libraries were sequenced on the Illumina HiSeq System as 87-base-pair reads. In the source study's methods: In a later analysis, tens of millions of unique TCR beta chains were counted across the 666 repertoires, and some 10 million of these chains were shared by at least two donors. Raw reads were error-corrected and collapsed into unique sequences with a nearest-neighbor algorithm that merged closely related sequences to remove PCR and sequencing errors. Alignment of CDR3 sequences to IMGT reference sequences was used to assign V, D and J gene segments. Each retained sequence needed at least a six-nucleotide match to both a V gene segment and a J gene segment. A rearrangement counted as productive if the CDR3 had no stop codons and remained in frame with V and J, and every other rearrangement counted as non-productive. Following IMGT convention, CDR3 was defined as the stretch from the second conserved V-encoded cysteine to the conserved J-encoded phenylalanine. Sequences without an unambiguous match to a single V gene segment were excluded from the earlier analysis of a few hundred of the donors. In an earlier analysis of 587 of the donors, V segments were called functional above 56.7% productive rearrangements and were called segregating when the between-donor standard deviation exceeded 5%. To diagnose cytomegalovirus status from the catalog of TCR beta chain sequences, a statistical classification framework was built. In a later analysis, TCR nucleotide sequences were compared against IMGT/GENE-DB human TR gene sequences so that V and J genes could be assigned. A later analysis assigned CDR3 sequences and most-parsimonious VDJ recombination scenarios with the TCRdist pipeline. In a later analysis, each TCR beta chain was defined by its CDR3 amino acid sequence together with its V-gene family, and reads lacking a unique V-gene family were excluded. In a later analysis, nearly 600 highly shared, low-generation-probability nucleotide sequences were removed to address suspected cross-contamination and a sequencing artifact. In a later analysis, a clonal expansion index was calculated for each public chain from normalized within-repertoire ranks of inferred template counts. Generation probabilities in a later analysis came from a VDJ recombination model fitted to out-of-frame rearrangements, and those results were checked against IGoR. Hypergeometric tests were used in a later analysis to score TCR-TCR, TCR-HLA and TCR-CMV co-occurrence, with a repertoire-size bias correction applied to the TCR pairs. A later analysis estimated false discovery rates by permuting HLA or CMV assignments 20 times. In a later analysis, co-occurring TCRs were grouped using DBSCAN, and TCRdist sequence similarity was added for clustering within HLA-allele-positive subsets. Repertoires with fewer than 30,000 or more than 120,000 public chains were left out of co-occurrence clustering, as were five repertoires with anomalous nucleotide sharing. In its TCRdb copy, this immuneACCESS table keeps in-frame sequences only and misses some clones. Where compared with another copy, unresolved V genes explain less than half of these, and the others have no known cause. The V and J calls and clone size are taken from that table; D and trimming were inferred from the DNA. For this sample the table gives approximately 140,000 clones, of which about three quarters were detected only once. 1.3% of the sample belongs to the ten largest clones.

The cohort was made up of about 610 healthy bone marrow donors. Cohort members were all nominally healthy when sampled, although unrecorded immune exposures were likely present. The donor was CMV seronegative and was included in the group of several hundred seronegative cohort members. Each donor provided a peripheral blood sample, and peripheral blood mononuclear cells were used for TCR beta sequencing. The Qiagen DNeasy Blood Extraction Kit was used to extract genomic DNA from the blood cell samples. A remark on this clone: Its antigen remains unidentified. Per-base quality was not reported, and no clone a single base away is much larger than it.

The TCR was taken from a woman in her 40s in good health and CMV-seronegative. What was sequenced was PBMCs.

The CDR3 sequence is CASTPHAGGLPNTEAFF. The nucleotide sequence reads as follows: TGTGCCAGCACCCCTCACGCAGGGGGCCTACCGAACACTGAAGCTTTCTTT. This chain joins TRBV7-8 to TRBJ1-1; the central 8 bases match TRBD1. V is trimmed back by 7 bases and J by 1 base, and the junction contains 14 bases that no gene match accounts for. The germline V gene provides CDR1 SGHVS and CDR2 FQNEAQ. The CDR3 sequence holds 17 residues, the cysteine and phenylalanine included. CDR3 DNA is the only sequence kept; it has 51 bases, read in frame from the first base.